The 31 T cell receptor beta chains given below trace back to one sample, sequenced in a study of molecular identifiers for immune sequencing clone quantification. TCRdb independently ran MiXCR on the PCR reads; one entry per CDR3 protein. Found here are just over 35,000 distinct CDR3 sequences, less than 20% of them singletons; the top ten hold about 6.2%. Sequences were obtained from naive CD8+ T cells from blood, with Jurkat cell RNA spiked in. Subset in this sample: FACS-sorted CD8+CD4-CCR7+CD45RA+ naive T cells. The receptors here all came from a human donor in good health. Some libraries in this study had Jurkat cell RNA spiked in.

Details on this clonotype: Being one base from a much bigger clone, this may be a read error. The V call is TRBV9, the J call TRBJ2-3, with 7 bases fitting TRBD2. Germline assignment: CDR1 SGDLS and CDR2 YYNGEE. This CDR3 is 15 amino acids long. The CDR3 reads CANSVGGSRTDTQYF. The CDR3, as DNA: TGTGCCAACAGCGTTGGCGGGAGTAGGACAGATACGCAGTATTTT.

This clonotype was detected many times. V gene TRBV2 combines with J gene TRBJ1-2; D not resolved. The CDR3 runs to 12 residues. Trimming took 6 bases from V and 4 from J, leaving 9 bases between them. Germline V gene sequence: CDR1 SNHLY, CDR2 FYNNEI. In DNA form, the CDR3 reads TGTGCCAGCAGCCCGACGGGCTATGGCTACACCTTC. Protein: CASSPTGYGYTF.

This clonotype is termed medium-sized (0.01 to 0.1%). The chain is built from TRBV9 and TRBJ2-6; TRBD1 aligns across 8 bases. This CDR3 contains 18 residues. CDR1 SGDLS and CDR2 YYNGEE come from the germline V gene. Germline trimming cut 3 bases from V and 1 base from J; bases unmatched to any gene: 9. CDR3 coding DNA: TGTGCCAGCAGCGGATACGGACAGGGTGTTTCTGGGGCCAACGTCCTGACTTTC. It yields the protein CASSGYGQGVSGANVLTF.

This clonotype has ten or more counts. The V and J genes are TRBV7-2 and TRBJ1-5; 8 nucleotides align to TRBD1. The CDR3 consists of 15 residues. Trimming at V came to 5 bases and at J to 7 bases, leaving 10 bases not matched to a gene. Germline V CDR1 and CDR2: SGHTA, FQGNSA. The CDR3 loop reads CASSARMTGAQPQHF. For the CDR3, the DNA is TGTGCCAGCAGCGCCCGGATGACAGGGGCCCAGCCCCAGCATTTT.

As for this clonotype: A much larger clone lies one base from this, so it may be a read error. This chain joins TRBV7-9 and TRBJ2-2, with D possibly being TRBD2 (6 bases). CDR1 is SEHNR and CDR2 is FQNEAQ in the germline V gene (reference sequence). There are 11 residues in the CDR3. DNA for the CDR3: TGTGCCAGCATCGCAACCGGGGGGCTGTTTTTT. Translation: CASIATGGLFF.

This clonotype has ten or more counts. The chain is built from TRBV27 and TRBJ2-5, with D possibly being TRBD2 (6 bases). Germline V gene lookup returns CDR1 MNHEY and CDR2 SMNVEV (reference sequence). This CDR3 spans 13 amino acids. V was clipped by 5 bases and J by 3 bases, with 10 bases between them. The chain's CDR3 is CASSIPGEETQYF. DNA of the CDR3: TGTGCCAGCAGTATCCCGGGAGAAGAGACCCAGTACTTC.

This clonotype was seen many times. The chain employs TRBV12-3 or TRBV12-4 and TRBJ1-2; 8 bases line up with TRBD1. This CDR3 is 18 amino acids long. J gave up 1 base and V 3 bases, and 13 bases lay outside the gene matches. This CDR3 reads CASSLSRWGDRSNYGYTF. The CDR3 coding sequence is TGTGCCAGCAGTTTGTCCAGGTGGGGGGACAGGAGTAACTATGGCTACACCTTC.

At least ten counts were recorded for this clonotype. V is TRBV27 and J is TRBJ1-5; D is ambiguous. In germline, CDR1 is MNHEY, CDR2 SMNVEV (reference sequence). This CDR3 is built from 12 residues. Trimming removed 5 bases from V and 3 bases from J, with 5 bases in between. CDR3 DNA: TGTGCCAGCAGTATCCACAATCAGCCCCAGCATTTT. It translates to CASSIHNQPQHF.

About this clonotype: This may be a read error: a much more frequent sequence differs by one nucleotide. The CDR3 loop reads CASSQDSGSYEQYF. Written as DNA, the CDR3 is TGCGCCAGCAGCCAAGATTCCGGCTCCTACGAGCAGTACTTC. The V and J genes are TRBV4-3 and TRBJ2-7; no definite D call. This CDR3 region has 14 residues. Germline V gene sequence: CDR1 LGHNA, CDR2 YSLEER. The germline V and J ends were trimmed by 0 bases and 0 bases, with 6 bases remaining between them.

This clonotype was picked up a small number of times. The gene calls are TRBV20-1 and TRBJ2-7; 11 bases fit TRBD2. The germline CDR1 and CDR2 sequences are DFQATT and SNEGSKA (reference sequence). The V segment lost 5 bases and the J segment 7 bases; nucleotides outside the gene matches: 7. The CDR3 loop spans 13 amino acids. In DNA form, the CDR3 reads TGCAGTGCTTTAGCGGGAGGGCCGGAAGAGCAGTACTTC. Encoded protein: CSALAGGPEEQYF.

This clonotype came up many times. The V gene is TRBV5-1, the J gene TRBJ2-7; the D gene could be TRBD1 or TRBD2 (5 bases each). CDR3 length: 14 amino acids. CDR1 and CDR2 from the germline V gene are SGHRS and YFSETQ. Trimming shortened V by 3 bases and J by 1 base, and 11 bases separated the two germline ends. CDR3 in DNA: TGCGCCAGCAGCTCACCGGGACCGTCCTACGAGCAGTACTTC. Translated, it gives CASSSPGPSYEQYF.

This chain joins TRBV2 and TRBJ2-3; 13 bases agree with TRBD2. The germline CDR1 and CDR2 sequences are SNHLY and FYNNEI. This CDR3 spans 16 amino acids. J lost 4 bases, V lost 6 bases, and 7 bases had no gene match. CDR3 loop: CASRPTGLAGADTQYF. The CDR3 coding sequence is TGTGCCAGCAGACCCACTGGACTAGCGGGAGCAGATACGCAGTATTTT.

The chain recombines TRBV9 with TRBJ2-7; 11 nucleotides agree with TRBD1. The length of the CDR3 is 13 residues. Germline V gives CDR1 SGDLS, CDR2 YYNGEE. V lost 4 bases and J lost 11; bases outside the gene matches: 8. The CDR3 loop reads CASSTGTGGEEYF. In DNA form, the CDR3 reads TGTGCCAGCAGCACCGGGACAGGGGGAGAGGAGTACTTC.

This clonotype has ten or more counts. CDR3 loop: CATSNRTGGLYGYTF. The CDR3 DNA sequence: TGTGCCACCAGCAATCGCACCGGGGGGCTCTATGGCTACACCTTC. This chain connects TRBV15 to TRBJ1-2, with D perhaps TRBD1 (6 bases). CDR3 length: 15 residues. V lost 4 bases, J lost 4 bases, and 16 bases lay in between. Germline lookup yields CDR1 LNHNV and CDR2 YYDKDF (reference sequence).

J is TRBJ1-4 and V is TRBV9; D may be TRBD1 (5 bases). This CDR3 region has 18 residues. V was pared by 3 bases and J by 2 bases, with 20 bases between. Germline CDR1 reads SGDLS; CDR2 reads YYNGEE. The CDR3 nucleotides read TGTGCCAGCAGCGCCTTCCGGGACCTTAGCCTGACTAATGAAAAACTGTTTTTT. Translated: CASSAFRDLSLTNEKLFF.

This clonotype was recorded many times. The chain is built from TRBV9 and TRBJ2-1, with 7 bases identical to TRBD1. The germline gives CDR1 SGDLS, CDR2 YYNGEE. The CDR3 is made up of 20 amino acids. The ends lost 4 bases at V and 5 bases at J; junction bases unmatched: 24. Here the CDR3 reads CASSHPPPPMTGQGDNEQFF. The DNA of the CDR3 is TGTGCCAGCAGCCATCCCCCCCCCCCAATGACAGGGCAAGGGGACAATGAGCAGTTCTTC.

This clonotype has a count of ten or more. The chain combines TRBV14 with TRBJ2-3; D is unclear. The CDR3 sequence is 13 residues long. CDR1 and CDR2 from the germline V gene are SGHDN and FVKESK. Trimming removed 1 base at V and 1 base at J, with 3 bases between. CDR3 sequence (DNA): TGTGCCAGCAGCCAAGTTGGCACAGATACGCAGTATTTT. This sequence encodes CASSQVGTDTQYF.

This clonotype was counted at least ten times. The genes are TRBV4-1 and TRBJ1-1; D is possibly TRBD1 (5 bases). From germline, CDR1 is MGHRA and CDR2 YSYEKL. V lost 9 bases and J lost 8, with 25 bases in between. This CDR3 is 15 amino acids long. The CDR3 coding sequence is TGCGCCAGTTCCCAGGGATGGGGCCGTGCGTACGAAGCTTTCTTT. As protein: CASSQGWGRAYEAFF.

This clonotype turned up a few times. This chain links TRBV6-2 or TRBV6-3 with TRBJ1-1; tentatively, D is TRBD1 (6 bases). The germline CDR1 and CDR2 sequences are MNHEY and SVGEGT. Trimming stripped 5 bases from V and 5 bases from J, with 15 bases between. The CDR3 loop spans 14 amino acids. DNA for the CDR3: TGTGCCAGCAGTAACCCAGGGGAAAGAACTGAAGCTTTCTTT. This codes for CASSNPGERTEAFF.

This clonotype was detected ten times or more. The chain is built from TRBV10-3 and TRBJ2-7, with a weak D call TRBD2 (6 bases). Germline CDR1 is ENHRY and CDR2 is SYGVKD. Trimming took 11 bases from V and 6 from J, leaving 20 bases between them. The CDR3 length is 13 residues. In DNA form, the CDR3 reads TGTGCCCTTCGGGGCCTCCTGGGGGGCGAGCAGTACTTC. It translates to CALRGLLGGEQYF.

The V gene is TRBV7-9, the J gene TRBJ2-3, with D unresolved. The J call could be wrong; TRBJ1-5 is a better fit for the DNA end. The CDR3 is 15 residues long. CDR1 is SEHNR and CDR2 is FQNEAQ in the germline V gene (reference sequence). CDR3 protein: CASRRLDPLTDTQHF. CDR3 DNA sequence: TGTGCCAGCAGACGACTCGACCCCCTTACAGATACGCAGCATTTT.

This clonotype was counted at least ten times. The CDR3 sequence is CASSQTLTGELFF. CDR3 nucleotides: TGCGCCAGCAGCCAGACGCTGACCGGGGAGCTGTTTTTT. V and J are TRBV4-3 and TRBJ2-2; D gene unclear. Trimming left V 3 bases short and J 5 bases short, with 7 bases between. The CDR3 consists of 13 residues. Germline values: CDR1 LGHNA, CDR2 YSLEER.

This clonotype was recorded at least ten times. This chain joins TRBV6-2 or TRBV6-3 and TRBJ2-7, with D unclear. Germline CDR1 reads MNHEY; CDR2 reads SVGEGT. The germline V and J ends were trimmed by 7 bases and 1 base, with 8 bases remaining between them. The CDR3 totals 12 residues. DNA of the CDR3: TGTGCCAGCACTTCGGAGTCCTACGAGCAGTACTTC. This gives the protein CASTSESYEQYF.

This chain joins TRBV11-3 and TRBJ2-7, with D perhaps matching TRBD1 or TRBD2 (6 bases each). Per the germline V gene, CDR1 is SGHNT and CDR2 is YENEEA. The CDR3 consists of 13 residues. The V and J ends lost 1 base and 5 bases respectively, with 9 bases between them. The CDR3 loop reads CASSLAGADEQYF. The CDR3 DNA is TGTGCCAGCAGCTTAGCGGGGGCTGACGAGCAGTACTTC. The full variable domain, completed using reference TRBV11-3 and TRBJ2-7, is EAGVVQSPRYKIIEKKQPVAFWCNPISGHNTLYWYLQNLGQGPELLIRYENEEAVDDSQLPKDRFSAERLKGVDSTLKIQPAELGDSAVYLCASSLAGADEQYFGPGTRLTVT.

This clonotype showed up many times. The rearrangement uses TRBV7-8 and TRBJ2-2, with D maybe TRBD1 (5 bases). Germline CDR1 SGHVS, CDR2 FQNEAQ. V gave up 5 bases and J gave up 1 base, with 23 bases separating them. This CDR3 spans 19 amino acids. Here the CDR3 DNA reads TGTGCCAGCAGCGCGAACAGATTGGGCCTGACAGAGAACACCGGGGAGCTGTTTTTT. Protein: CASSANRLGLTENTGELFF.

This clonotype came up many times. The chain is built from TRBV5-1 and TRBJ2-1; D not resolved. Germline V lookup: CDR1 SGHRS, CDR2 YFSETQ. V was clipped by 0 bases and J by 4 bases, with 8 bases between them. The CDR3 totals 14 residues. CDR3 in amino acids: CASSLGGIYNEQFF. In DNA form, the CDR3 reads TGCGCCAGCAGCTTGGGTGGTATATACAATGAGCAGTTCTTC.

The table lists this clonotype with many counts. V and J are TRBV5-6 and TRBJ2-7; D is uncertain. The CDR3 contains 11 residues. V was clipped by 4 bases and J by 2 bases, with 4 bases between them. Germline lookup yields CDR1 SGHDT and CDR2 YYEEEE. The chain's CDR3 is CASSAAYEQYF. CDR3 sequence (DNA): TGTGCCAGCAGCGCAGCCTACGAGCAGTACTTC.

This clonotype was seen ten or more times. V gene TRBV28 combines with J gene TRBJ2-3, with 9 bases aligning to TRBD1. V lost 4 bases, J lost 6 bases, and 14 bases stayed unmatched. This CDR3 is built from 17 residues. Looked up from germline, CDR1 is MDHEN and CDR2 is SYDVKM. The CDR3: CASSYREPGQGSDTQYF. In nucleotides, the CDR3 is TGTGCCAGCAGTTACCGCGAACCGGGACAGGGATCGGATACGCAGTATTTT.

This clonotype occurred many times. This chain connects TRBV27 to TRBJ2-3; D is uncertain. The CDR3 spans 15 residues. Germline loops: CDR1 MNHEY, CDR2 SMNVEV (reference sequence). Trimming pared 0 bases from V and 3 bases from J, leaving 10 bases between. CDR3 sequence reads: CASSLSLARTDTQYF. The CDR3 bases are TGTGCCAGCAGTTTATCTCTGGCGCGTACAGATACGCAGTATTTT.

This clonotype showed up many times. The chain employs TRBV9 and TRBJ2-5; D gene unclear. This CDR3 region has 13 residues. Germline CDR1 and CDR2: SGDLS and YYNGEE. The V end lost 0 bases, the J end lost 4 bases, and 7 bases lay between the germline ends. The CDR3 DNA is TGTGCCAGCAGCGTAGTTCCGGGAGAGACCCAGTACTTC. Amino acid sequence: CASSVVPGETQYF.

This clonotype occurred many times. The chain links TRBV27 to TRBJ2-1; D is perhaps TRBD1 (5 bases). This CDR3 comprises 15 residues. V was pared by 7 bases and J by 3 bases, with 16 bases between. Per germline, CDR1 MNHEY and CDR2 SMNVEV (reference sequence). The CDR3: CASMDVTGDYNEQFF. For the CDR3, the DNA is TGTGCCAGCATGGACGTTACAGGTGACTACAATGAGCAGTTCTTC.